The 24 T cell receptor beta chains in this list originate from one sample, sequenced in a study of identical twins. One entry per CDR3 protein, called by TCRdb with MiXCR from the 5' RACE reads. The table includes hundreds of thousands of distinct CDR3 sequences, 7% detected once. These data also formed part of another study, on yellow fever vaccine responses in identical twins.

What was sequenced was memory (CD45RO+) T cells sorted from blood. These receptors all come from a woman younger than 30 in good health.

V is TRBV12-3 or TRBV12-4 and J is TRBJ2-3, with 9 bases lining up with TRBD2. Unmatched junction bases numbered 11, after V lost 5 bases and J lost 8 bases. The CDR3 has 15 residues. Here the CDR3 reads CASSPRSGRVGTQYF. The CDR3 DNA sequence: TGTGCCAGCAGTCCCCGTAGCGGGAGAGTTGGTACGCAGTATTTT.

The chain uses TRBV12-3 or TRBV12-4 and TRBJ2-1; 9 nucleotides line up with TRBD2. V lost 3 bases, J lost 6 bases, and 9 bases stayed unmatched. The CDR3 extends over 16 amino acids. As DNA, the CDR3 is TGTGCCAGCAGTTTGGTTAGCGGGGGTCTTTCCAATGAGCAGTTCTTC. Translated, it gives CASSLVSGGLSNEQFF.

This clonotype appeared many times. This rearrangement joins TRBV25-1 to TRBJ2-7; 11 bases line up with TRBD1. V dropped 1 base and J dropped 4; count of bases not matched to a gene: 18. There are 20 residues in the CDR3. Looked up from germline, CDR1 is MGHDK and CDR2 is SYGVNS. The CDR3 DNA follows: TGTGCCAGCAGTGAATCTCCGGGACAGGGGGGCCCTGGTGCAGGGTACGAGCAGTACTTC. This encodes CASSESPGQGGPGAGYEQYF.

The chain recombines TRBV2 with TRBJ2-6, with a possible D match to TRBD2 (7 bases). Trimming pared 11 bases from V and 2 bases from J, leaving 25 bases between. From germline, CDR1 is SNHLY and CDR2 FYNNEI. This CDR3 region has 18 residues. CDR3 amino acids: CACCLSSGGATGANVLTF. In DNA, the CDR3 is TGTGCCTGCTGTTTAAGTTCGGGGGGCGCGACTGGGGCCAACGTCCTGACTTTC.

This chain connects TRBV6-1 to TRBJ2-5; TRBD2 aligns across 14 bases. The V segment lost 9 bases and the J segment 5 bases; nucleotides outside the gene matches: 11. CDR1 is MNHNS, CDR2 SASEGT, per germline. The CDR3 contains 16 residues. The CDR3 loop is CASSPGLAGVSETQYF. CDR3 coding DNA: TGTGCCAGTTCACCGGGACTAGCGGGAGTCTCGGAGACCCAGTACTTC.

This clonotype has more than one count but fewer than ten. This rearrangement joins TRBV4-2 to TRBJ2-6, with 10 nucleotides matching TRBD2. The V segment lost 0 bases and the J segment 4 bases; nucleotides outside the gene matches: 12. Germline-derived CDR1 and CDR2 are LGHNA and YNFKEQ. The CDR3 spans 20 residues. CDR3 sequence: CASSQDTSGTSVRGANVLTF. The CDR3, as DNA: TGTGCCAGCAGCCAAGATACGTCCGGGACTAGCGTGCGGGGGGCCAACGTCCTGACTTTC.

The table lists this clonotype with many counts. V and J are TRBV7-9 and TRBJ1-3, with D possibly TRBD1 on 5 matching bases. The CDR3 is made up of 14 amino acids. V was pared by 0 bases and J by 2 bases, with 5 bases between. In germline, CDR1 is SEHNR, CDR2 FQNEAQ (reference sequence). CDR3 protein: CASSLAGAGNTIYF. DNA for the CDR3: TGTGCCAGCAGCTTAGCAGGGGCTGGAAACACCATATATTTT.

The sample holds many counts of this clonotype. V is TRBV3-1 and J is TRBJ2-7; D remains ambiguous. The CDR3 has 14 residues. In germline, CDR1 is LGHDT, CDR2 YNNKEL (reference sequence). Trimming cost V 2 bases and J 2 bases, with 10 bases left between them. The CDR3 spells CASSQTQTTYEQYF. The CDR3 region has the DNA TGTGCCAGCAGCCAAACACAGACCACCTACGAGCAGTACTTC.

The chain carries TRBV6-1 and TRBJ2-4, with a tentative D call TRBD2 (6 bases). The V gene lost 5 bases and the J gene lost 9 bases, with 11 bases spanning the gap. Germline CDR1 MNHNS, CDR2 SASEGT. The CDR3 runs 12 residues. As DNA, the CDR3 is TGTGCCAGCAGTCTTGAGACTAGCATTCAGTACTTC. Residues: CASSLETSIQYF.

This clonotype was found many times. V usage is TRBV12-3 or TRBV12-4 and J usage is TRBJ2-1; 9 bases fit TRBD1. After removal of 2 bases from V and 9 bases from J, the junction contained 11 bases not matched to a gene. This CDR3 spans 16 amino acids. In DNA form, the CDR3 reads TGTGCCAGCAGTTTAATCCGGGGACAGGGCCTTGGTGAGCAGTTCTTC. This codes for CASSLIRGQGLGEQFF.

This clonotype has ten or more counts. This sequence joins TRBV2 and TRBJ2-7; unclear D gene. This CDR3 is built from 15 residues. CDR1 is SNHLY, CDR2 FYNNEI, per germline. V was clipped by 3 bases and J by 2 bases, with 14 bases between them. The CDR3 reads CASSDALSSPYEQYF. The CDR3 DNA sequence: TGTGCCAGCAGTGACGCCCTTTCTTCCCCCTACGAGCAGTACTTC.

This clonotype was counted a few times. This chain joins TRBV18 and TRBJ1-6; possibly TRBD1 for D (6 bases). V was trimmed by 3 bases and J by 5 bases, leaving 8 bases between them. The CDR3 consists of 14 residues. Germline CDR1 is KGHSH and CDR2 is LQKENI. The CDR3 DNA follows: TGTGCCAGCTCACCTCAGGGGCATAATTCACCCCTCCACTTT. Encoded protein: CASSPQGHNSPLHF.

There are many counts of this clonotype. This chain connects TRBV27 to TRBJ2-7; D may be TRBD1 (5 bases). This CDR3 has 14 residues. V was shortened by 6 bases and J by 6 bases, with 18 bases between the two germline ends. CDR1 is MNHEY, CDR2 SMNVEV, per germline (reference sequence). CDR3 loop: CASSPMQGPGEQYF. The CDR3 DNA reads as TGTGCCAGCAGCCCCATGCAGGGCCCTGGCGAGCAGTACTTC.

The chain couples TRBV27 to TRBJ1-4; D gene unclear. Germline V lookup: CDR1 MNHEY, CDR2 SMNVEV (reference sequence). Trimming left V 3 bases short and J 0 bases short, with 14 bases between. The CDR3 consists of 17 residues. CDR3 bases: TGTGCCAGCAGTTTCATCCCCACGGACGCAACTAATGAAAAACTGTTTTTT. Its protein product is CASSFIPTDATNEKLFF. Complete variable domain (other parts from reference TRBV27 and TRBJ1-4): EAQVTQNPRYLITVTGKKLTVTCSQNMNHEYMSWYRQDPGLGLRQIYYSMNVEVTDKGDVPEGYKVSRKEKRNFPLILESPSPNQTSLYFCASSFIPTDATNEKLFFGSGTQLSVL.

The chain uses TRBV4-1 and TRBJ2-1; D may be TRBD2 (6 bases). The CDR3 length is 16 residues. The V end lost 1 base, the J end lost 8 bases, and 18 bases lay between the germline ends. Germline CDR1 reads MGHRA; CDR2 reads YSYEKL. CDR3 DNA: TGCGCCAGCAGCCAAGCCCGGGGGACGGCGTTGGATGAGCAGTTCTTC. As protein: CASSQARGTALDEQFF.

The chain combines TRBV11-2 with TRBJ2-6, with 9 bases that match TRBD1. The germline gives CDR1 SGHAT, CDR2 FQNNGV. V was pared by 3 bases and J by 0 bases, with 12 bases of the junction left unmatched. This CDR3 spans 20 amino acids. The CDR3 is CASSFWVRDRVFSGANVLTF. The CDR3 DNA follows: TGTGCCAGCAGCTTCTGGGTGAGGGACAGGGTATTCTCTGGGGCCAACGTCCTGACTTTC.

The chain joins TRBV7-9 to TRBJ1-1; possible D gene TRBD1, 6 bases. The germline V and J ends were trimmed by 10 bases and 0 bases, with 15 bases remaining between them. The CDR3 loop spans 14 amino acids. Germline values: CDR1 SEHNR, CDR2 FQNEAQ (reference sequence). This CDR3 is CAITNRAVNTEAFF. DNA of the CDR3: TGTGCCATCACGAACAGGGCGGTGAACACTGAAGCTTTCTTT.

This clonotype has at least ten counts. The rearrangement links TRBV5-1 to TRBJ2-3, with a weak D call TRBD2 (7 bases). Trimming cost V 6 bases and J 0 bases, with 17 bases left between them. In germline, CDR1 is SGHRS, CDR2 YFSETQ. The CDR3 is 16 residues long. The CDR3 here is CASKQGSGGSTDTQYF. CDR3 sequence (DNA): TGCGCCAGCAAACAGGGTTCGGGAGGAAGCACAGATACGCAGTATTTT.

The sample holds a few counts of this clonotype. The CDR3 is CASSQEAWREFGELFF. CDR3 DNA: TGTGCCAGCAGCCAAGAGGCTTGGCGGGAGTTCGGGGAGCTGTTTTTT. The chain combines TRBV3-1 with TRBJ2-2, with TRBD2 matching over 7 bases. Germline V gene sequence: CDR1 LGHDT, CDR2 YNNKEL (reference sequence). Trimming took 0 bases from V and 7 from J; bases not matched to a gene: 8. This CDR3 has 16 residues.

The chain combines TRBV7-8 with TRBJ2-7; unclear D gene. V was shortened by 3 bases and J by 6 bases, with 6 bases between the two germline ends. The CDR3 has 11 residues. Germline values: CDR1 SGHVS, CDR2 FQNEAQ. The CDR3 sequence: CASSFLGEQYV. The CDR3 DNA reads TGTGCCAGCAGCTTCCTCGGCGAGCAGTACGTC.

The chain couples TRBV25-1 to TRBJ2-2; perhaps TRBD2 as D (5 bases). Germline V gene lookup returns CDR1 MGHDK and CDR2 SYGVNS. Trimming left V 3 bases short and J 6 bases short, with 8 bases between. The CDR3 totals 13 residues. CDR3 in amino acids: CASSDQEAGELFF. CDR3 nucleotide sequence: TGTGCCAGCAGTGACCAGGAGGCCGGGGAGCTGTTTTTT.

This clonotype was seen many times. The V call is TRBV5-1, the J call TRBJ1-1; D gene unclear. The CDR3 length is 15 residues. Per germline, CDR1 SGHRS and CDR2 YFSETQ. V gave up 0 bases and J gave up 1 base, with 10 bases separating them. This CDR3 is CASSLAPTANTEAFF. The CDR3 bases are TGCGCCAGCAGCTTGGCCCCTACAGCGAACACTGAAGCTTTCTTT.

This clonotype has at least ten counts. The V gene is TRBV6-5, the J gene TRBJ1-2; TRBD1 might be the D (5 bases). Trimming took off 6 bases at V and 2 bases at J, with 13 bases between the two ends. Germline V lookup: CDR1 MNHEY, CDR2 SVGAGI. This CDR3 spans 14 amino acids. CDR3 amino acids: CASRYGDENYGYTF. The CDR3 DNA reads as TGTGCCAGCAGGTACGGGGACGAAAACTATGGCTACACCTTC.

This clonotype was seen many times. This chain connects TRBV24-1 to TRBJ1-2; D possibly corresponds to TRBD1 (5 bases). The CDR3 runs to 15 residues. Germline V gene sequence: CDR1 KGHDR, CDR2 SFDVKD. V dropped 5 bases and J dropped 5 bases, with 17 bases sitting between them. The CDR3 loop is CATSASGDGRYGYTF. The CDR3 DNA follows: TGTGCCACCAGTGCTTCGGGGGATGGTCGTTATGGCTACACCTTC.